The present entry profiles one TCR beta chain with its context. Its target is not known. The data are from a study of shared clonotypes between healthy human individuals. Study-wide results and limits: Clonotypes shared by all four sorted-subset donors had higher generation probabilities than non-shared clonotypes.

Germline values: CDR1 MNHEY, CDR2 SVGAGI. Trimming took off 2 bases at V and 4 bases at J, with 17 bases between the two ends. This CDR3 is built from 16 residues. The table came from immunoSEQ multiplex PCR; TCRdb's copy has only in-frame clones and leaves some out. The sample lists approximately 640,000 clones, about 90% occurring once. The material sequenced was memory CD8+ T cells from PBMCs. Subset here: CD45RO+ cells pooled with CCR7-negative TemRA cells. The source is a man in his late teens or twenties in good health. Some clones in this sample may be carry-over from other donors' samples. The V call is TRBV6-5, the J call TRBJ2-5, with D possibly being TRBD1 (6 bases). The CDR3 loop is CASSYRVGAIGETQYF. CDR3 in DNA: TGTGCCAGCAGTTACAGGGTGGGGGCGATTGGAGAGACCCAGTACTTC.